Shown below are 27 T cell receptor beta chains from a single sample sequenced in a study of cytomegalovirus exposure and HLA in healthy donors (dated by TCRdb to the late 2010s). The method was the immunoSEQ multiplex PCR assay. For the multiplex PCR, a mixture combining 60 forward primers for TCR Vbeta segments and 13 reverse primers for TCR Jbeta segments was used. Drawn from immuneACCESS, this table holds only the in-frame rearrangements with V and J called that TCRdb kept. Clones are partly lost; checked studies trace under half to an unresolved V gene and leave the rest unexplained. Present in this sample are 100,000 to 150,000 clones, roughly 69% of which were seen just once. The ten largest account for around 2.6% of the sample. Input material: PBMCs. Receptors were obtained from a human donor in good health.

This clone turned up a few times. The chain joins TRBV7-2 to TRBJ2-3; 8 positions agree with TRBD2. The length of the CDR3 is 14 residues. The germline V gene has CDR1 SGHTA and CDR2 FQGNSA. Trimming took 8 bases from V and 3 from J; bases not matched to a gene: 7. The CDR3 DNA follows: TGTGCCAGCGTACGGGGGGGCACGACAGATACGCAGTATTTT. This gives the protein CASVRGGTTDTQYF.

The chain has TRBV7-9 and TRBJ1-5; D may be TRBD1 (6 bases). CDR1 and CDR2 from the germline V gene are SEHNR and FQNEAQ (reference sequence). Trimming removed 3 bases from V and 2 bases from J, with 11 bases in between. CDR3 length: 15 residues. CDR3 loop: CASSLGGAGNQPQHF. CDR3 coding DNA: TGTGCCAGCAGCTTGGGGGGGGCGGGCAATCAGCCCCAGCATTTT.

This clone showed up just once. This sequence joins TRBV7-2 and TRBJ2-4; 8 bases fit TRBD1. V lost 8 bases and J lost 8; bases outside the gene matches: 8. CDR1 is SGHTA, CDR2 FQGNSA, per germline. The CDR3 runs to 13 residues. CDR3 DNA: TGTGCCAGCTCACGACCGGGACAGGACATTCAGTACTTC. This sequence encodes CASSRPGQDIQYF.

This chain joins TRBV7-3 and TRBJ1-6, with 9 bases matching TRBD1. J gave up 10 bases and V 2 bases, and 6 bases lay outside the gene matches. CDR3 length: 15 amino acids. Germline loops: CDR1 SGHTA, CDR2 FQGTGA. In DNA, the CDR3 is TGTGCCAGCAGCTTAGGTGGGACAGGGATGTCACCCCTCCACTTT. Residues: CASSLGGTGMSPLHF.

The CDR3: CASSPRTGLGEQYF. The CDR3 DNA sequence: TGTGCCAGCAGCCCCCGGACAGGGCTGGGCGAGCAGTACTTC. The chain combines TRBV7-2 with TRBJ2-7, with TRBD1 identical over 8 bases. V was clipped by 5 bases and J by 6 bases; unmatched bases: 9. There are 14 residues in the CDR3. Germline V gene sequence: CDR1 SGHTA, CDR2 FQGNSA.

The chain employs TRBV6-5 and TRBJ2-1; D possibly corresponds to TRBD2 (6 bases). CDR3 size: 13 residues. V was cut by 4 bases and J by 10 bases, with 14 bases left in between. Germline V gives CDR1 MNHEY, CDR2 SVGAGI. The CDR3 DNA is TGTGCCAGCAGTTGGGACTTCCTCGGAGAGCAGTTCTTC. Residues: CASSWDFLGEQFF.

The V and J genes are TRBV19 and TRBJ1-5; D ambiguous. CDR1 LNHDA and CDR2 SQIVND come from the germline V gene (reference sequence). V was trimmed by 1 base and J by 6 bases, leaving 10 bases between them. CDR3 size: 14 residues. The DNA of the CDR3 is TGTGCCAGTAGTATAGCCAACTCGGGTCAGCCCCAGCATTTT. Translation gives CASSIANSGQPQHF. Full variable domain (remainder filled in from reference TRBV19 and TRBJ1-5): DGGITQSPKYLFRKEGQNVTLSCEQNLNHDAMYWYRQDPGQGLRLIYYSQIVNDFQKGDIAEGYSVSREKKESFPLTVTSAQKNPTAFYLCASSIANSGQPQHFGDGTRLSIL.

The rearrangement joins TRBV15 to TRBJ2-5; 9 bases fit TRBD1. Unmatched junction bases numbered 11, after V lost 0 bases and J lost 0 bases. The CDR3 extends over 19 amino acids. Germline V gene lookup returns CDR1 LNHNV and CDR2 YYDKDF (reference sequence). The CDR3 DNA follows: TGTGCCACCAGCAGAGATTTCTCCTTGACAGGGGGGTACCAAGAGACCCAGTACTTC. Encoded protein: CATSRDFSLTGGYQETQYF.

In its sample, this clone was seen a few times. V usage is TRBV28 and J usage is TRBJ1-5; no reliable D call. Germline assignment: CDR1 MDHEN and CDR2 SYDVKM. V lost 7 bases and J lost 0, with 16 bases in between. This CDR3 is built from 16 residues. CDR3 sequence reads: CASNPFRGLSNQPQHF. DNA for the CDR3: TGTGCCAGCAACCCTTTTCGAGGACTTAGCAATCAGCCCCAGCATTTT.

This clone occurred a few times. The chain recombines TRBV5-1 with TRBJ2-2, with 11 nucleotides matching TRBD2. The germline V gene has CDR1 SGHRS and CDR2 YFSETQ. CDR3 length: 17 residues. The J segment lost 5 bases and the V segment lost 2 bases, leaving 8 bases of the junction unmatched. The CDR3 sequence is CASSFELAGVGTGELFF. The CDR3 region has the DNA TGCGCCAGCAGCTTCGAACTAGCGGGAGTGGGTACCGGGGAGCTGTTTTTT.

The rearrangement uses TRBV4-3 and TRBJ2-1, with 10 nucleotides matching TRBD2. V shed 1 base, J shed 7 bases, and the junction held 4 bases outside the gene matches. The CDR3 extends over 15 amino acids. The germline V gene encodes CDR1 LGHNA and CDR2 YSLEER. The CDR3: CASSQGTSGTNEQFF. CDR3 DNA: TGCGCCAGCAGCCAAGGGACTAGCGGTACTAATGAGCAGTTCTTC.

This chain connects TRBV2 to TRBJ1-5; D may be TRBD1 (6 bases). CDR1 and CDR2 (germline): SNHLY, FYNNEI. The CDR3 consists of 15 residues. The germline V and J ends were trimmed by 4 bases and 3 bases, with 13 bases remaining between them. CDR3 protein: CASSVGAGLNQPQHF. The CDR3 nucleotides read TGTGCCAGCAGTGTGGGGGCAGGCCTCAATCAGCCCCAGCATTTT.

This clone was detected a few times. The genes are TRBV19 and TRBJ1-6; D perhaps matches TRBD1 (6 bases). Germline loops: CDR1 LNHDA, CDR2 SQIVND (reference sequence). With 0 bases removed from V and 7 bases from J, the gap between germline ends came to 7 bases. The CDR3 spans 14 residues. The CDR3 loop reads CASSIEGQNSPLHF. CDR3 bases: TGTGCCAGTAGTATAGAAGGACAGAATTCACCCCTCCACTTT.

The chain combines TRBV9 with TRBJ2-2; 8 bases fit TRBD2. Germline V CDR1 and CDR2: SGDLS, YYNGEE. Trimming cost V 0 bases and J 3 bases; bases outside gene matches: 4. CDR3 length: 16 amino acids. The DNA for the CDR3 is TGTGCCAGCAGCGTAGCGACTAGCGCCGACACCGGGGAGCTGTTTTTT. As protein: CASSVATSADTGELFF.

In this sample, this clone turned up a few times. This sequence joins TRBV28 and TRBJ2-3, with TRBD1 matching 12 bases. Germline values: CDR1 MDHEN, CDR2 SYDVKM. V lost 4 bases to trimming and J lost 2 bases; unmatched junction nucleotides: 10. The CDR3 is made up of 18 amino acids. Written as DNA, the CDR3 is TGTGCCAGCAGTTCCGTTTGGGGGACAGGGGGCTCCACAGATACGCAGTATTTT. Translation gives CASSSVWGTGGSTDTQYF.

This clone was seen only once. The rearrangement uses TRBV4-2 and TRBJ1-5, with D possibly matching TRBD1 (5 bases). Germline loops: CDR1 LGHNA, CDR2 YNFKEQ. Trimming shortened V by 0 bases and J by 5 bases, and 11 bases separated the two germline ends. This CDR3 has 15 residues. CDR3 residues: CASSQDGGSDQPQHF. The DNA for the CDR3 is TGTGCCAGCAGCCAAGATGGGGGGAGTGATCAGCCCCAGCATTTT.

The chain recombines TRBV9 with TRBJ1-1, with no clear D. Germline CDR1 SGDLS, CDR2 YYNGEE. Trimming removed 0 bases from V and 1 base from J, with 13 bases in between. The CDR3 extends over 16 amino acids. DNA for the CDR3: TGTGCCAGCAGCGTAGTTAGGGCGGGGAGGAACACTGAAGCTTTCTTT. It is translated as CASSVVRAGRNTEAFF.

In its sample, this clone was seen a few times. This rearrangement joins TRBV7-9 to TRBJ1-2, with D perhaps TRBD1 (6 bases). The germline gives CDR1 SEHNR, CDR2 FQNEAQ (reference sequence). The CDR3 sequence is 11 residues long. V was shortened by 5 bases and J by 6 bases, with 7 bases between the two germline ends. The CDR3 sequence: CASSQGHGYTF. The CDR3 coding sequence is TGTGCCAGCAGCCAGGGGCATGGCTACACCTTC. Full variable domain (rest looked up from reference TRBV7-9 and TRBJ1-2): DTGVSQNPRHKITKRGQNVTFRCDPISEHNRLYWYRQTLGQGPEFLTYFQNEAQLEKSRLLSDRFSAERPKGSFSTLEIQRTEQGDSAMYLCASSQGHGYTFGSGTRLTVV.

The CDR3 is CATSSRAIGRDEQYF. The CDR3 bases are TGTGCCACCAGCAGCAGAGCTATCGGGAGGGACGAGCAGTACTTC. V is TRBV15 and J is TRBJ2-7; 8 positions agree with TRBD2. Germline V CDR1 and CDR2: LNHNV, YYDKDF (reference sequence). This CDR3 is built from 15 residues. V shed 3 bases, J shed 5 bases, and the junction held 9 bases outside the gene matches.

The chain recombines TRBV27 with TRBJ2-7, with 9 bases matching TRBD1. This CDR3 is 16 amino acids long. V gave up 6 bases and J gave up 0 bases; unmatched junction bases: 9. Germline V lookup: CDR1 MNHEY, CDR2 SMNVEV (reference sequence). Here the CDR3 reads CASRGQGGPHSYEQYF. In DNA, the CDR3 is TGTGCCAGCAGGGGACAGGGTGGACCCCACTCCTACGAGCAGTACTTC.

The chain has TRBV9 and TRBJ1-2; D ambiguous. The CDR3 has 13 residues. The germline gives CDR1 SGDLS, CDR2 YYNGEE. Trimming removed 0 bases from V and 2 bases from J, with 5 bases in between. The CDR3 spells CASSVVENYGYTF. The CDR3 DNA sequence: TGTGCCAGCAGCGTAGTGGAGAACTATGGCTACACCTTC.

The CDR3 region is CASSPGQNEQYF. The CDR3 bases are TGTGCCAGCAGCCCCGGACAAAACGAGCAGTACTTC. The chain uses TRBV11-2 and TRBJ2-7, with D perhaps matching TRBD1 (5 bases). V lost 5 bases to trimming and J lost 5 bases, with 10 bases between them. Germline values: CDR1 SGHAT, CDR2 FQNNGV. The CDR3 has 12 residues.

J is TRBJ2-5 and V is TRBV28; TRBD1 matches 8 bases. J lost 1 base, V lost 3 bases, and 4 bases had no gene match. Germline CDR1 and CDR2: MDHEN and SYDVKM. The CDR3 totals 15 residues. The CDR3 loop reads CASSLIRGPQETQYF. The CDR3 DNA follows: TGTGCCAGCAGTTTGATCAGGGGGCCCCAAGAGACCCAGTACTTC.

This clone was detected a few times. The V call is TRBV7-2, the J call TRBJ2-7, with D unresolved. Germline V CDR1 and CDR2: SGHTA, FQGNSA. The CDR3 has 11 amino acids. V was shortened by 2 bases and J by 3 bases, with 2 bases between the two germline ends. DNA for the CDR3: TGTGCCAGCAGCTTACACTACGAGCAGTACTTC. Its protein product is CASSLHYEQYF.

This clone turned up a few times. The chain recombines TRBV5-1 with TRBJ2-5, with D possibly matching TRBD1 (6 bases). CDR3 length: 14 residues. CDR1 SGHRS and CDR2 YFSETQ come from the germline V gene. Trimming left V 4 bases short and J 4 bases short, with 14 bases between. CDR3 residues: CASSGNRVGETQYF. Written as DNA, the CDR3 is TGCGCCAGCAGCGGTAACAGGGTTGGAGAGACCCAGTACTTC.

This clone was counted ten times or more. The chain is built from TRBV11-1 and TRBJ1-1, with no clear D. Trimming shortened V by 7 bases and J by 0 bases, and 9 bases separated the two germline ends. The CDR3 covers 13 residues. The germline gives CDR1 SGHAT, CDR2 FQDESV (reference sequence). CDR3 nucleotide sequence: TGTGCCAGCAAAACTCTCCTGAACACTGAAGCTTTCTTT. As protein: CASKTLLNTEAFF.

This chain uses TRBV6-1 with TRBJ2-7; D is possibly TRBD1 (6 bases). Germline V lookup: CDR1 MNHNS, CDR2 SASEGT. Trimming stripped 4 bases from V and 0 bases from J, with 13 bases between. The CDR3 length is 15 residues. CDR3 nucleotide sequence: TGTGCCAGCAGTGTCCGGGACATAAGCTCCTACGAGCAGTACTTC. Translating gives CASSVRDISSYEQYF.